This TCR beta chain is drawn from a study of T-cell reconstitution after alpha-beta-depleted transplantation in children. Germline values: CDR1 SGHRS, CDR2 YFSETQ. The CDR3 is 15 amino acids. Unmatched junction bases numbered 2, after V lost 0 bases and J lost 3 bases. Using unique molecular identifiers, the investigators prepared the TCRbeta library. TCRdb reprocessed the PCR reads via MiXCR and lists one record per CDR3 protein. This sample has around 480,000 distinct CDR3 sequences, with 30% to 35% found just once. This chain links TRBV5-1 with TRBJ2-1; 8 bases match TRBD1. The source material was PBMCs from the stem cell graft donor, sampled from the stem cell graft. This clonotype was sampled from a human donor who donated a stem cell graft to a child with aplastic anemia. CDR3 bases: TGCGCCAGCAGCTTGGAGACAGGGGTCTACAATGAGCAGTTCTTC. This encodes CASSLETGVYNEQFF.